A selection of T cell receptor beta chains follows, all from one sample in a study of cytomegalovirus exposure and HLA in healthy donors. Measured with immunoSEQ multiplex PCR; TCRdb has only the in-frame clones, and not every one. This table holds roughly 110,000 clones, roughly 77% found once. Material: PBMCs. The receptor source for this set is a man in his forties or fifties in good health and CMV-seronegative. Both conserved end residues are part of each CDR3. D genes are given only for firm matches. Clone size is stated in some rows and not others, as once, few, many or a class when expanded.

>-|TRBV7-2|15|TRBJ1-4|-
TGTGCCAGCAGCTTAGCCCCCCAGGGTGGCGAAAAACTGTTTTTT
CASSLAPQGGEKLFF
>-|TRBV5-4|16|TRBJ1-6|-
TGTGCCAGCAGCTTTGGGGGAGGCTCCTATAATTCACCCCTCCACTTT
CASSFGGGSYNSPLHF
>few|TRBV5-4|15|TRBJ2-1|TRBD1
TGTGCCAGCAGCTCCCCGGACAGGGGTTTCAATGAGCAGTTCTTC
CASSSPDRGFNEQFF
>-|TRBV6-1|15|TRBJ2-2|-
TGTGCCAGCAGTGGGGACGGCGGGGTTTCCGGGGAGCTGTTTTTT
CASSGDGGVSGELFF
>-|TRBV5-1|19|TRBJ2-3|TRBD2
TGCGCCAGCAGCGAGAGCGGGGGGCCCTTTTCTTCTAGCACAGATACGCAGTATTTT
CASSESGGPFSSSTDTQYF
>-|TRBV5-4|16|TRBJ2-1|-
TGTGCCAGCAGCTCCGCCGGCAGACTCTCCTACAATGAGCAGTTCTTC
CASSSAGRLSYNEQFF
>-|TRBV6-4|15|TRBJ2-1|TRBD2
TGTGCCAGCAGTGACGGACTAGCGGGGGGGCATGAGCAGTTCTTC
CASSDGLAGGHEQFF
>-|TRBV5-1|14|TRBJ2-5|TRBD2
TGCGCCAGCAGCTTGACAGCGGGAACCCAGACCCAGTACTTC
CASSLTAGTQTQYF
>-|TRBV11-2|15|TRBJ2-3|TRBD2
TGTGCCAGCAGCTTAGACGGACTAGTGTCAGATACGCAGTATTTT
CASSLDGLVSDTQYF
>-|TRBV7-2|15|TRBJ2-7|TRBD2
TGTGCCAGCATGATTAGCGGGGCCGGGGTCTACGAGCAGTACTTC
CASMISGAGVYEQYF
>-|TRBV19|14|TRBJ2-7|-
TGTGCCAGTAGTAGAGACCCGGGTTCCTACGAGCAGTACTTC
CASSRDPGSYEQYF
>-|TRBV6-4|14|TRBJ1-1|TRBD1
TGTGCCAGCAGTTTAACAGGGGGTATTACTGAAGCTTTCTTT
CASSLTGGITEAFF
>-|TRBV21-1|14|TRBJ1-1|-
TGTGCCAGCGGGAAGGACAGGGTAGGGCCTGAAGCTTTCTTT
CASGKDRVGPEAFF
>-|TRBV5-1|13|TRBJ2-7|TRBD1
TGCGCCAGCAGACAGGGGAACAACTACGAGCAGTACTTC
CASRQGNNYEQYF
>-|TRBV11-3|16|TRBJ2-5|TRBD2
TGTGCCAGCAGCCAAGGACTAGCGGGGGTTCAAGAGACCCAGTACTTC
CASSQGLAGVQETQYF
>-|TRBV4-2|14|TRBJ1-5|-
TGTGCCAGCAGCCACGGGGGTGGCAATCAGCCCCAGCATTTT
CASSHGGGNQPQHF
>-|TRBV7-2|15|TRBJ1-6|-
TGTGCCAGCAGCTTAGGTCAGGCGCATAATTCACCCCTCCACTTT
CASSLGQAHNSPLHF
>-|TRBV18|15|TRBJ2-7|TRBD2
TGTGCCAGCTCACCACTAGCGGGGCTCACCTACGAGCAGTACTTC
CASSPLAGLTYEQYF
>-|TRBV2|11|TRBJ1-2|-
TGTGCCAGCAGTTATACTGATGGCTACACCTTC
CASSYTDGYTF
>-|TRBV6-5|13|TRBJ2-7|TRBD2
TGTGCCAGCAGTTACCAGCGGGGATACGAGCAGTACTTC
CASSYQRGYEQYF
>-|TRBV7-2|15|TRBJ1-2|-
TGTGCCAGCAGCGCATCAAGGTCGAGGGTCTATGGCTACACCTTC
CASSASRSRVYGYTF
>-|TRBV19|16|TRBJ1-6|-
TGTGCCAGTAGTATTAGGGGCCGCCATTATAATTCACCCCTCCACTTT
CASSIRGRHYNSPLHF
>-|TRBV10-3|13|TRBJ2-7|-
TGTGCCATCAGTCCCGGGATTTCCTACGAGCAGTACTTC
CAISPGISYEQYF
>few|TRBV4-2|15|TRBJ2-3|TRBD1
TGTGCCAGCAGCCAAGGACAGGGGGCCACAGATACGCAGTATTTT
CASSQGQGATDTQYF
>-|TRBV28|16|TRBJ2-6|-
TGTGCCAGCAGGCCATACAGGGCGTCTGGGGCCAACGTCCTGACTTTC
CASRPYRASGANVLTF
>-|TRBV4-2|14|TRBJ1-1|-
TGTGCCAGCAGCCAGCGGGGAACGAACACTGAAGCTTTCTTT
CASSQRGTNTEAFF
>-|TRBV5-5|15|TRBJ1-2|TRBD1
TGTGCCAGCAGCTTGACACAGGGGACGAACTATGGCTACACCTTC
CASSLTQGTNYGYTF
>-|TRBV7-9|13|TRBJ2-7|TRBD1
TGTGCCAGCAGCCGGCAGGGGGCGGACGAGCAGTACTTC
CASSRQGADEQYF
>-|TRBV6-5|14|TRBJ1-1|TRBD1
TGTGCCAGCGGGACAGGGGGCCCGGACACTGAAGCTTTCTTT
CASGTGGPDTEAFF
>once|TRBV2|14|TRBJ2-1|TRBD1
TGTGCCAGCCCGCCGGGACAGTCCTACAATGAGCAGTTCTTC
CASPPGQSYNEQFF
>once|TRBV29-1|12|TRBJ1-1|-
TGCAGCGTTGCAAGGAGGAACACTGAAGCTTTCTTT
CSVARRNTEAFF
>-|TRBV6-6|15|TRBJ2-7|TRBD2
TGTGCCAGCAGTCCCGAGGGAGGGCCCATCTACGAGCAGTACTTC
CASSPEGGPIYEQYF
>-|TRBV29-1|13|TRBJ2-7|TRBD1
TGCAGCGTCGAGGACAGGGACTCCTACGAGCAGTACTTC
CSVEDRDSYEQYF
>once|TRBV6-5|13|TRBJ1-1|TRBD1
TGTGCCAGCAGTGCCGGGACAGTCACTGAAGCTTTCTTT
CASSAGTVTEAFF
>-|TRBV7-7|13|TRBJ2-5|TRBD1
TGTGCCAGCAGCTTAGAGGGGGCAGAGACCCAGTACTTC
CASSLEGAETQYF
>-|TRBV7-2|15|TRBJ1-4|-
TGTGCCAGCAGCCCCTCTACAGGGACTAATGAAAAACTGTTTTTT
CASSPSTGTNEKLFF
>few|TRBV5-1|16|TRBJ1-3|-
TGCGCCAGCAGCTTGGGTGAGAACCGCTCTGGAAACACCATATATTTT
CASSLGENRSGNTIYF
>-|TRBV29-1|14|TRBJ1-1|TRBD1
TGCAGCGTAGCACCGGGACAGGGAAAAACTGAAGCTTTCTTT
CSVAPGQGKTEAFF
>-|TRBV25-1|13|TRBJ1-1|-
TGTGCCAGCAGCCCCCGGTTCGGGGCTGAAGCTTTCTTT
CASSPRFGAEAFF
>few|TRBV6-1|14|TRBJ2-7|TRBD1
TGTGCCAGCAGCGCCGGGACAGGGGGCGACGAGCAGTACTTC
CASSAGTGGDEQYF
>-|TRBV2|13|TRBJ2-1|-
TGTGCCAGCAGTGGAACAGGGGGGGATGAGCAGTTCTTC
CASSGTGGDEQFF
>few|TRBV5-4|12|TRBJ2-7|-
TGTGCCAGCAGCTTGCCGGGCTACGAGCAGTACTTC
CASSLPGYEQYF
>-|TRBV2|16|TRBJ2-5|-
TGTGCCAGCAGCCCCAAACTAGCCGGGTACCAAGAGACCCAGTACTTC
CASSPKLAGYQETQYF
>-|TRBV5-1|16|TRBJ2-3|TRBD2
TGCGCCAGCAGTACTAGCGGGGGAGTCGGCACAGATACGCAGTATTTT
CASSTSGGVGTDTQYF
>few|TRBV7-8|18|TRBJ1-3|TRBD1
TGTGCCAGCAGCGCCCAATCAGGGACAGCGATCTCTGGAAACACCATATATTTT
CASSAQSGTAISGNTIYF
>few|TRBV7-2|13|TRBJ1-1|-
TGTGCCAGCAGCTTAGCCCGAGGAACTGAAGCTTTCTTT
CASSLARGTEAFF
>few|TRBV5-1|16|TRBJ2-3|TRBD2
TGCGCCAGCAGCGGCTCCCTAGCGGGGGGTGCAGATACGCAGTATTTT
CASSGSLAGGADTQYF
>once|TRBV11-1|15|TRBJ2-3|-
TGTGCCAGCAGCTTAGAACCTTACAGAACAGATACGCAGTATTTT
CASSLEPYRTDTQYF
>-|TRBV19|13|TRBJ1-1|TRBD1
TGTGCCAGTGGGACAGGGATGAACACTGAAGCTTTCTTT
CASGTGMNTEAFF
>once|TRBV6-6|15|TRBJ2-1|TRBD2
TGTGCCAGCTCGCACGGGACTAGCATAGGCAATGAGCAGTTCTTC
CASSHGTSIGNEQFF
>-|TRBV21-1|14|TRBJ2-7|-
TGTGCCAGCGGCTCGACAGGGTCTGGCTACGAGCAGTACTTC
CASGSTGSGYEQYF
>-|TRBV5-1|15|TRBJ2-1|TRBD1
TGCGCCAGCAGCACGGGACAGGGAAACTACAATGAGCAGTTCTTC
CASSTGQGNYNEQFF
>-|TRBV25-1|18|TRBJ2-7|TRBD1
TGTGCCAGCAGTGATCAACAGGGGGTCCTACCCCTGACCTACGAGCAGTACTTC
CASSDQQGVLPLTYEQYF
>few|TRBV5-6|15|TRBJ1-6|TRBD1
TGTGCCAGCAGCCCGGGGACAGGGGGAGGTTCACCCCTCCACTTT
CASSPGTGGGSPLHF
>-|TRBV6-1|14|TRBJ2-3|TRBD1
TGTGCCAGCATGTGGGACAGGGCCACAGATACGCAGTATTTT
CASMWDRATDTQYF
>once|TRBV5-1|14|TRBJ2-3|TRBD2
TGCGCCAGCAGCGGGGGGGGGACGGGAGATACGCAGTATTTT
CASSGGGTGDTQYF
>once|TRBV5-1|18|TRBJ1-4|TRBD1
TGCGCCAGCAGCCCTGGGCGTGAGGCAGGGGGCGCCGGTGAAAAACTGTTTTTT
CASSPGREAGGAGEKLFF